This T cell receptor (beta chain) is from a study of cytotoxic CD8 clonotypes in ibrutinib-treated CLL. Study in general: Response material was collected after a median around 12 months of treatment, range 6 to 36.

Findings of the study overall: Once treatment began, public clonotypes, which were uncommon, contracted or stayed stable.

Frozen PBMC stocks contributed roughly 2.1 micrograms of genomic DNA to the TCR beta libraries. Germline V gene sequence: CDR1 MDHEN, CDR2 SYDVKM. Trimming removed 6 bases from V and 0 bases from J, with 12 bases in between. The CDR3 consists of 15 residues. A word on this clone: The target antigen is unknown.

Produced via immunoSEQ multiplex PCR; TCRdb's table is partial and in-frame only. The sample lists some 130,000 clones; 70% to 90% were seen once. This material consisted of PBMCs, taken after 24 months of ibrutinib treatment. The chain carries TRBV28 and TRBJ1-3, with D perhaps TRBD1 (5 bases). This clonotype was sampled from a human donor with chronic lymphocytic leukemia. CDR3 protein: CASRRSDNSGNTIYF. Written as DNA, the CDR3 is TGTGCCAGCAGACGCTCGGACAACTCTGGAAACACCATATATTTT.